This T cell receptor beta chain comes out of a study of blood T cell repertoires in COVID-19. Background on the study: From T cells, B-cell-depleted T cells, or PBMCs came the material, which was cDNA or gDNA.

Original handling: Amplification of reference gene primers provided the estimated nucleated cell counts. TCRdb's copy holds only in-frame clones and misses some; the assay was immunoSEQ multiplex PCR. The V and J calls and the clone size are those of that table, but D and trimming were determined from the DNA. This table has 69,000 or so clones, approximately 78% appearing once. Trimming at V came to 4 bases and at J to 6 bases, leaving 8 bases not matched to a gene. CDR3 length: 16 residues. Germline-derived CDR1 and CDR2 are KGHDR and SFDVKD. This chain uses TRBV24-1 with TRBJ2-1; 10 bases match TRBD2. Sequences were obtained from peripheral blood. The source of this sequence is a woman aged 80 or over with acute or convalescent COVID-19. The CDR3 DNA follows: TGTGCCACCAGTGACCGGCGGACTAGCGGCCCCAATGAGCAGTTCTTC. This gives the protein CATSDRRTSGPNEQFF.